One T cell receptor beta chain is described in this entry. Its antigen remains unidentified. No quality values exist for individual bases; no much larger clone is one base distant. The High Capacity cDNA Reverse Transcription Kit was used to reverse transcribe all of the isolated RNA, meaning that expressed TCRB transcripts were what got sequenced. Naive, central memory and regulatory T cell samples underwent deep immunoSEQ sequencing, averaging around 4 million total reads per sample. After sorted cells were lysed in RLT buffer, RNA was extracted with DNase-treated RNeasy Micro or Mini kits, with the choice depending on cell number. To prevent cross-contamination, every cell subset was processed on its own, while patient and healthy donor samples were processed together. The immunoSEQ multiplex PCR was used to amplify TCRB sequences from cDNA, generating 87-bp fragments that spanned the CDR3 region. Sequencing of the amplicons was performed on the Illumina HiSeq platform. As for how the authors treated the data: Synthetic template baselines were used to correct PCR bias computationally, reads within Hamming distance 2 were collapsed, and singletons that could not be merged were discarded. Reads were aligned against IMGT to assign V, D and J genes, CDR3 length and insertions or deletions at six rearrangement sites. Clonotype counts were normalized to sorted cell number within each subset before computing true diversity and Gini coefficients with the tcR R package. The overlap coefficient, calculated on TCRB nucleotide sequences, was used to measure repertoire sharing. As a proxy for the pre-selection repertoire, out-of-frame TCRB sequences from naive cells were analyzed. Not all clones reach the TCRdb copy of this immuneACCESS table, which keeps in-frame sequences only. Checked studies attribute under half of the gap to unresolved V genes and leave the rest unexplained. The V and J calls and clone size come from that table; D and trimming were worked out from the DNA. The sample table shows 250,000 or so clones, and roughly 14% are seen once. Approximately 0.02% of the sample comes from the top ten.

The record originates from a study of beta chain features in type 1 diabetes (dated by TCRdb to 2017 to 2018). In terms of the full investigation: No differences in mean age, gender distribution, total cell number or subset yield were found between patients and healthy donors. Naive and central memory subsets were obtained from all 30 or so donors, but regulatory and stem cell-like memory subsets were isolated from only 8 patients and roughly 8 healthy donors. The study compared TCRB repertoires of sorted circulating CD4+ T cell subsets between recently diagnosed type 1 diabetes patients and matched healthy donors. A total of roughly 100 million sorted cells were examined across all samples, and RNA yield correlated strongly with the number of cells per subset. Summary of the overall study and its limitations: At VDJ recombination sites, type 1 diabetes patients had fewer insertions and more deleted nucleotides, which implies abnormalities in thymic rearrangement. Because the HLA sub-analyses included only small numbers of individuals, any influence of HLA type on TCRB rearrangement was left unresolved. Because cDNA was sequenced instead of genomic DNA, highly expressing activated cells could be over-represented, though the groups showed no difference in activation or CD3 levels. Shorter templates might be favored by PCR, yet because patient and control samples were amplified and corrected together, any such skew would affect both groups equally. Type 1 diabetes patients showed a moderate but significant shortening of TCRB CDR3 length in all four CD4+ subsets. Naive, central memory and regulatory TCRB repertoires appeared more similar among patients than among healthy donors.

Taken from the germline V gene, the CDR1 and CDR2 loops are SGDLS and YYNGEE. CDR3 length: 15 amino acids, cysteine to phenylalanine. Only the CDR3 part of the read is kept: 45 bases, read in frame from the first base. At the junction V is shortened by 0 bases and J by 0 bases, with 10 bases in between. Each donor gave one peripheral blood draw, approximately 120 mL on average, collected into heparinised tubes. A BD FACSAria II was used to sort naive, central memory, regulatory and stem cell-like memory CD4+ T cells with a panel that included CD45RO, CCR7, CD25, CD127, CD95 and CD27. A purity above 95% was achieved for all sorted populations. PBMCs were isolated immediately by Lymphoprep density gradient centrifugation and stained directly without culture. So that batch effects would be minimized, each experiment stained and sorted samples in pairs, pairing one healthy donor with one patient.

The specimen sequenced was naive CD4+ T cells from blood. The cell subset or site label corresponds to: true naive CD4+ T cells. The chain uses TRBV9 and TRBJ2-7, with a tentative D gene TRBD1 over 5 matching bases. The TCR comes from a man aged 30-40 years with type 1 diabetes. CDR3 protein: CASSVGAGRSYEQYF. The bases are TGTGCCAGCAGCGTAGGGGCAGGGCGCTCCTACGAGCAGTACTTC. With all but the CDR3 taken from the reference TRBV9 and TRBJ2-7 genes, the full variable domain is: DSGVTQTPKHLITATGQRVTLRCSPRSGDLSVYWYQQSLDQGLQFLIQYYNGEERAKGNILERFSAQQFPDLHSELNLSSLELGDSALYFCASSVGAGRSYEQYFGPGTRLTVT.